The 27 T cell receptor beta chains listed next were all sequenced from one sample in a study of Ad26.COV2.S vaccination and SARS-CoV-2 variants. Using immunoSEQ multiplex PCR, the repertoire was profiled, and TCRdb retains in-frame clones only, with some absent. This table has 400,000 to 450,000 clones, approximately 90% appearing once. Treatment noted: 15 to 20 received Ad26.COV2.S at low or high dose, single or two shots; 5 received placebo; per-sample allocation not given. At day 63 after the first vaccine or placebo injection, samples were drawn. Sequencing used peripheral blood, obtained in a trial of Ad26.COV2.S vaccine versus placebo. These receptors all stem from a person aged 18 to 59 who received the Ad26.COV2.S COVID-19 vaccine or a placebo.

J is TRBJ2-1 and V is TRBV19, with TRBD1 identical over 8 bases. After removal of 4 bases from V and 2 bases from J, the junction contained 7 bases not matched to a gene. The CDR3 is made up of 16 amino acids. Per the germline V gene, CDR1 is LNHDA and CDR2 is SQIVND (reference sequence). CDR3 coding DNA: TGTGCCAGTAGTAGCCAAACAGGGGGACCCTACAATGAGCAGTTCTTC. Translation gives CASSSQTGGPYNEQFF. The full variable domain, completed using reference TRBV19 and TRBJ2-1, is DGGITQSPKYLFRKEGQNVTLSCEQNLNHDAMYWYRQDPGQGLRLIYYSQIVNDFQKGDIAEGYSVSREKKESFPLTVTSAQKNPTAFYLCASSSQTGGPYNEQFFGPGTRLTVL.

This sequence joins TRBV20-1 and TRBJ1-2, with D unclear. The CDR3 is 11 residues long. V lost 3 bases to trimming and J lost 2 bases, with 4 bases between them. Germline CDR1 and CDR2: DFQATT and SNEGSKA (reference sequence). CDR3 in DNA: TGCAGTGCTAGCCGGAACTATGGCTACACCTTC. Translated, it gives CSASRNYGYTF.

The chain links TRBV27 to TRBJ1-1; 10 nucleotides line up with TRBD1. Germline V gives CDR1 MNHEY, CDR2 SMNVEV (reference sequence). The CDR3 runs 13 residues. The V and J ends lost 5 bases and 12 bases, in that order; junction bases with no gene match: 9. The CDR3 sequence: CASSIPGQGFSFF. CDR3 coding DNA: TGTGCCAGCAGTATACCGGGACAGGGGTTTTCTTTCTTT.

The rearrangement links TRBV11-2 to TRBJ1-2, with 8 bases lining up with TRBD1. Germline CDR1 and CDR2: SGHAT and FQNNGV. The CDR3 totals 14 residues. J was trimmed by 5 bases and V by 4 bases; bases with no gene match: 6. The CDR3 DNA follows: TGTGCCAGCAGCTGGTACCAGGGGGCTTATGGCTACACCTTC. As protein: CASSWYQGAYGYTF.

With regard to this clone: Germline is not matched at one junction end, which may reflect a read error. V usage is TRBV2 and J usage is TRBJ1-1; D not resolved. The CDR3 loop spans 13 amino acids. Germline CDR1 SNHLY, CDR2 FYNNEI. The CDR3 spells CACRTGRRAEAFF. DNA for the CDR3: TGTGCCTGCAGGACTGGGAGAAGGGCTGAAGCTTTCTTT.

This chain links TRBV19 with TRBJ2-7; D perhaps matches TRBD1 (5 bases). Germline V gene sequence: CDR1 LNHDA, CDR2 SQIVND (reference sequence). The CDR3 has 13 residues. Trimming took off 5 bases at V and 5 bases at J, with 13 bases between the two ends. In nucleotides, the CDR3 is TGTGCCAGTAGTTGGGGCCCGTGGGACGAGCAGTACTTC. Encoded protein: CASSWGPWDEQYF.

V usage is TRBV7-2 and J usage is TRBJ1-3; 7 nucleotides align to TRBD1. Unmatched junction bases numbered 5, after V lost 5 bases and J lost 1 base. In germline, CDR1 is SGHTA, CDR2 FQGNSA. CDR3 size: 15 residues. CDR3 sequence: CASSQRTGSGNTIYF. The CDR3 DNA reads TGTGCCAGCAGCCAGCGGACAGGATCTGGAAACACCATATATTTT.

This chain links TRBV2 with TRBJ2-5, with D possibly TRBD1 on 6 matching bases. This CDR3 region has 15 residues. Per the germline V gene, CDR1 is SNHLY and CDR2 is FYNNEI. V gave up 5 bases and J gave up 5 bases, with 18 bases separating them. CDR3 protein: CASSSPGVRQETQYF. Written as DNA, the CDR3 is TGTGCCAGCAGTTCCCCAGGGGTTAGACAGGAGACCCAGTACTTC.

The chain recombines TRBV11-2 with TRBJ1-6; possibly TRBD1 for D (6 bases). This CDR3 has 18 amino acids. Germline V gene sequence: CDR1 SGHAT, CDR2 FQNNGV. With 0 bases removed from V and 8 bases from J, the gap between germline ends came to 20 bases. Here the CDR3 DNA reads TGTGCCAGCAGCTTAGACGTACAGGGCCGCTCATCGGATTCACCCCTCCACTTT. It yields the protein CASSLDVQGRSSDSPLHF.

This clone was counted only a few times. V gene TRBV28 combines with J gene TRBJ1-4; a weak D match, TRBD1 (6 bases). Trimming removed 7 bases from V and 5 bases from J, with 17 bases in between. This CDR3 is built from 15 residues. Germline assignment: CDR1 MDHEN and CDR2 SYDVKM. This CDR3 is CASTRTGRVNEKLFF. As DNA, the CDR3 is TGTGCCAGCACACGTACAGGGCGGGTAAATGAAAAACTGTTTTTT.

This clone was seen a few times. This rearrangement joins TRBV2 to TRBJ2-1; a possible D gene is TRBD1 (6 bases). The CDR3 is 16 amino acids. Trimming pared 5 bases from V and 0 bases from J, leaving 14 bases between. Germline-derived CDR1 and CDR2 are SNHLY and FYNNEI. The CDR3 DNA sequence: TGTGCCAGCAGTCAAAACAGGGCTAGCTCCTACAATGAGCAGTTCTTC. This encodes CASSQNRASSYNEQFF. The whole variable domain, filled in from reference TRBV2 and TRBJ2-1, reads EPEVTQTPSHQVTQMGQEVILRCVPISNHLYFYWYRQILGQKVEFLVSFYNNEISEKSEIFDDQFSVERPDGSNFTLKIRSTKLEDSAMYFCASSQNRASSYNEQFFGPGTRLTVL.

The rearrangement uses TRBV4-1 and TRBJ2-7; D is possibly TRBD1 (6 bases). CDR1 is MGHRA and CDR2 is YSYEKL in the germline V gene. The CDR3 sequence is 14 residues long. V was pared by 3 bases and J by 0 bases, with 9 bases between. The CDR3 nucleotides are TGCGCCAGCAGCCACACAGGGAGCTCCTACGAGCAGTACTTC. As protein: CASSHTGSSYEQYF.

The genes are TRBV2 and TRBJ1-3; D unclear. Trimming shortened V by 2 bases and J by 1 base, and 12 bases separated the two germline ends. This CDR3 has 16 residues. Germline V gene lookup returns CDR1 SNHLY and CDR2 FYNNEI. The CDR3 DNA follows: TGTGCCAGCAGTGAAATGGGCGAGGGATCTGGAAACACCATATATTTT. Its protein is CASSEMGEGSGNTIYF.

The chain couples TRBV7-8 to TRBJ2-2; possible D gene TRBD2, 6 bases. The CDR3 contains 18 residues. V was clipped by 5 bases and J by 0 bases, with 19 bases between them. Per germline, CDR1 SGHVS and CDR2 FQNEAQ. The CDR3 is CASSQPASGETNTGELFF. DNA for the CDR3: TGTGCCAGCAGCCAGCCCGCATCGGGGGAGACGAACACCGGGGAGCTGTTTTTT. Using reference TRBV7-8 and TRBJ2-2 for the parts outside the CDR3, the full variable domain is GAGVSQSPRYKVAKRGQDVALRCDPISGHVSLFWYQQALGQGPEFLTYFQNEAQLDKSGLPSDRFFAERPEGSVSTLKIQRTQQEDSAVYLCASSQPASGETNTGELFFGEGSRLTVL.

This clone was recorded once. This chain links TRBV11-2 with TRBJ2-1, with 8 positions matching TRBD1. This CDR3 contains 15 residues. Per the germline V gene, CDR1 is SGHAT and CDR2 is FQNNGV. J was trimmed by 5 bases and V by 4 bases; bases with no gene match: 7. The CDR3, as DNA: TGTGCCAGCAGCTCAGACAGGGGCGCTCACAATGAGCAGTTCTTC. Its protein is CASSSDRGAHNEQFF.

In DNA form, the CDR3 reads TGTGCCAGCAGTACGACAGGGGCCGAAGAGACCCAGTACTTC. It codes for CASSTTGAEETQYF. The chain employs TRBV7-9 and TRBJ2-5, with 8 positions matching TRBD1. With V trimmed by 6 bases and J by 3 bases, 6 bases remained unmatched. Germline V gene sequence: CDR1 SEHNR, CDR2 FQNEAQ (reference sequence). The CDR3 totals 14 residues.

The chain recombines TRBV19 with TRBJ1-3; no definite D call. The CDR3 has 13 amino acids. Trimming took off 2 bases at V and 3 bases at J, with 5 bases between the two ends. Germline-derived CDR1 and CDR2 are LNHDA and SQIVND (reference sequence). CDR3 bases: TGTGCCAGTAGTATATCCGATGGAAACACCATATATTTT. It encodes CASSISDGNTIYF.

CDR3 sequence (DNA): TGTGCCAGCAGTGAAGGGGGCCAGGGTGGCACCGGGGAGCTGTTTTTT. Translating gives CASSEGGQGGTGELFF. The chain recombines TRBV6-1 with TRBJ2-2; D is perhaps TRBD1 (5 bases). The CDR3 runs to 16 residues. Germline V lookup: CDR1 MNHNS, CDR2 SASEGT. Between the trimmed V and J ends, which lost 1 base and 4 bases, there was a span of 13 bases.

This chain uses TRBV28 with TRBJ1-4; TRBD1 might be the D (5 bases). From germline, CDR1 is MDHEN and CDR2 SYDVKM. The CDR3 consists of 15 residues. With 5 bases removed from V and 0 bases from J, the gap between germline ends came to 10 bases. The CDR3 sequence: CASSASGTTNEKLFF. CDR3 nucleotide sequence: TGTGCCAGCAGTGCCTCAGGGACAACTAATGAAAAACTGTTTTTT.

The chain recombines TRBV19 with TRBJ1-1; weak D call: TRBD1 (6 bases). Between the trimmed V and J ends, which lost 5 bases and 6 bases, there was a span of 16 bases. The CDR3 covers 14 residues. Germline V gene data show CDR1 as LNHDA and CDR2 as SQIVND (reference sequence). The CDR3 reads CASSLQGLFAEAFF. CDR3 DNA: TGTGCCAGTAGTCTCCAGGGGCTCTTTGCTGAAGCTTTCTTT.

The chain couples TRBV15 to TRBJ2-7; D is possibly TRBD2 (7 bases). The CDR3 loop spans 16 amino acids. V was trimmed by 5 bases and J by 5 bases, leaving 22 bases between them. The germline V gene has CDR1 LNHNV and CDR2 YYDKDF (reference sequence). CDR3 sequence (DNA): TGTGCCACCAGCTCCTGGGGGGGGGCTCTTGCCCACGAGCAGTACTTC. It is translated as CATSSWGGALAHEQYF.

The chain is built from TRBV5-6 and TRBJ2-5; TRBD1 aligns across 7 bases. V was pared by 0 bases and J by 5 bases, with 7 bases of the junction left unmatched. Germline V CDR1 and CDR2: SGHDT, YYEEEE. This CDR3 region has 15 residues. DNA for the CDR3: TGTGCCAGCAGCTTGGTTCCAGGGGGTTCGGAGACCCAGTACTTC. It translates to CASSLVPGGSETQYF.

In nucleotides, the CDR3 is TGTGCCAGCAGTTCCGCCGGGTATGGGGCCAACGTCCTGACTTTC. Translation: CASSSAGYGANVLTF. The chain links TRBV6-2 or TRBV6-3 to TRBJ2-6; D remains ambiguous. This CDR3 contains 15 residues. Germline assignment: CDR1 MNHEY and CDR2 SVGEGT. The V gene lost 4 bases and the J gene lost 3 bases, with 10 bases spanning the gap.

This clone has just one count. CDR3 sequence reads: CATSSGQGVLTRIQETQYF. CDR3 nucleotides: TGTGCCACCAGCAGCGGTCAGGGGGTACTTACAAGAATACAAGAGACCCAGTACTTC. The chain uses TRBV15 and TRBJ2-5, with 7 bases matching TRBD1. Losses at the gene ends were 3 bases for V and 2 bases for J; bases not matched to a gene: 18. The CDR3 has 19 amino acids. Looked up from germline, CDR1 is LNHNV and CDR2 is YYDKDF (reference sequence). The full variable domain, its missing parts supplied by reference TRBV15 and TRBJ2-5, is DAMVIQNPRYQVTQFGKPVTLSCSQTLNHNVMYWYQQKSSQAPKLLFHYYDKDFNNEADTPDNFQSRRPNTSFCFLDIRSPGLGDTAMYLCATSSGQGVLTRIQETQYFGPGTRLLVL.

This chain uses TRBV5-4 with TRBJ2-2; the D is unclear. The germline V gene encodes CDR1 SGHNT and CDR2 YYREEE (reference sequence). V was pared by 2 bases and J by 6 bases, with 5 bases between. The length of the CDR3 is 12 residues. In DNA, the CDR3 is TGTGCCAGCAGCTTTATGGCCGGGGAGCTGTTTTTT. It yields the protein CASSFMAGELFF.

The rearrangement joins TRBV7-8 to TRBJ2-7; D possibly corresponds to TRBD2 (6 bases). From germline, CDR1 is SGHVS and CDR2 FQNEAQ. Trimming cost V 5 bases and J 3 bases, with 17 bases left between them. The CDR3 contains 15 residues. The CDR3 DNA reads as TGTGCCAGCAGCCCCACCCCCCGGGACTTCTACGAGCAGTACTTC. It yields the protein CASSPTPRDFYEQYF. Full variable domain (outside the CDR3, taken from reference TRBV7-8 and TRBJ2-7): GAGVSQSPRYKVAKRGQDVALRCDPISGHVSLFWYQQALGQGPEFLTYFQNEAQLDKSGLPSDRFFAERPEGSVSTLKIQRTQQEDSAVYLCASSPTPRDFYEQYFGPGTRLTVT.

This chain joins TRBV7-2 and TRBJ1-5, with D unresolved. CDR1 is SGHTA and CDR2 is FQGNSA in the germline V gene. Trimming took 0 bases from V and 3 from J, leaving 9 bases between them. This CDR3 has 15 residues. The CDR3 protein is CASSLAGVVNQPQHF. CDR3 nucleotide sequence: TGTGCCAGCAGCTTAGCCGGGGTGGTCAATCAGCCCCAGCATTTT.